Listed below are T cell receptor beta chains from one sample, sequenced in a study of blood T cell repertoires in COVID-19. Produced via immunoSEQ multiplex PCR; TCRdb's table is partial and in-frame only. Of around 480,000 clones in the sample, 88% are singletons; the top ten hold 10% to 15%. Sample: peripheral blood. The source is a woman aged 45-60 years with COVID-19, enrolled during active disease. Each CDR3 is given with its conserved first and last residue. The order of the fields is CDR3 DNA, CDR3 protein, D gene, V gene, J gene, clone size. The D gene is left open where the match is weak. Size values are once, few and many counts, or a class for expanded clones, and some rows have none.

DNA: TGTGCCAGCAGTCCCGGGACTAGCGGGGGGCCGGAGACCCAGTACTTC; CDR3: CASSPGTSGGPETQYF; D: TRBD2; V: TRBV6-6; J: TRBJ2-5; size: -
DNA: TGCGCCAGCAGTGATTGGGACAGACTTAATTCACCCCTCCACTTT; CDR3: CASSDWDRLNSPLHF; D: TRBD1; V: TRBV10-2; J: TRBJ1-6; size: once
DNA: TGTGCCAGCCTTCTGAAGGCGGGGAGGGATGAGCAGTTCTTC; CDR3: CASLLKAGRDEQFF; D: TRBD2; V: TRBV9; J: TRBJ2-1; size: -
DNA: TGTGCCAGCGCGATGATCCGAAGCAATCAGCCCCAGCATTTT; CDR3: CASAMIRSNQPQHF; D: -; V: TRBV2; J: TRBJ1-5; size: -
DNA: TGCGCCAGCAGCCAAGAAGGAGGGGCGCCCCATCAGCCCCAGCATTTT; CDR3: CASSQEGGAPHQPQHF; D: -; V: TRBV4-1; J: TRBJ1-5; size: -
DNA: TGTGCCAGCAGCTTGTGGGTCAGGGCGGACTACACAGATACGCAGTATTTT; CDR3: CASSLWVRADYTDTQYF; D: -; V: TRBV5-8; J: TRBJ2-3; size: -
DNA: TGTGCCAGCAGTTCCCTAGTTAGCACAGATACGCAGTATTTT; CDR3: CASSSLVSTDTQYF; D: -; V: TRBV6-5; J: TRBJ2-3; size: -
DNA: TGTGCCAGCTCACCCCTTAATTACAGGGGGGACACTGAAGCTTTCTTT; CDR3: CASSPLNYRGDTEAFF; D: TRBD1; V: TRBV18; J: TRBJ1-1; size: -
DNA: TGTGCCAGCAGTGACAGCAGGGGGTATGGCTACACCTTC; CDR3: CASSDSRGYGYTF; D: TRBD1; V: TRBV2; J: TRBJ1-2; size: once
DNA: TGTGCCAGCACCCACCCCGCAGGGCCAAGTTCACCCCTCCACTTT; CDR3: CASTHPAGPSSPLHF; D: -; V: TRBV6-5; J: TRBJ1-6; size: -
DNA: TGTGCCAGCAGCCGAGCGGGGGTGGTGAATGAGCAGTTCTTC; CDR3: CASSRAGVVNEQFF; D: TRBD2; V: TRBV11-2; J: TRBJ2-1; size: -
DNA: TGTGCCAGCAGCTTAAACGGGGGGACTGCCAGTGAGCAGTTCTTC; CDR3: CASSLNGGTASEQFF; D: TRBD2; V: TRBV7-3; J: TRBJ2-1; size: few
DNA: TGTGCCATCAGTGAGGGACAGGAGGGCTACGAGCAGTACTTC; CDR3: CAISEGQEGYEQYF; D: -; V: TRBV10-3; J: TRBJ2-7; size: -
DNA: TGTGCCAGCAGTACCGGGACAGATAGCAATCAGCCCCAGCATTTT; CDR3: CASSTGTDSNQPQHF; D: TRBD1; V: TRBV6-5; J: TRBJ1-5; size: -
DNA: TGCAGCGTCGAGGCCGGGGCCAACGTCCTGACTTTC; CDR3: CSVEAGANVLTF; D: -; V: TRBV29-1; J: TRBJ2-6; size: -
DNA: TGTGCCAGCAGCTTCACTGCAGGGGGTGATGAAGCTTTCTTT; CDR3: CASSFTAGGDEAFF; D: TRBD1; V: TRBV7-8; J: TRBJ1-1; size: few
DNA: TGTGCCAGCAGTTCGACCGGGGTGGATACGCAGTATTTT; CDR3: CASSSTGVDTQYF; D: -; V: TRBV28; J: TRBJ2-3; size: -
DNA: TGCGCCAGCAGCTCCGGACTAGTTTTCTACGAGCAGTACTTC; CDR3: CASSSGLVFYEQYF; D: TRBD2; V: TRBV5-1; J: TRBJ2-7; size: -
DNA: TGTGCCAGTAGTGCGACAGGGGTTGAGCAGTACTTC; CDR3: CASSATGVEQYF; D: TRBD1; V: TRBV19; J: TRBJ2-7; size: -
DNA: TGTGCCAGCAGCTTAGGAGGGGGTTGGGAGCAGTTCTTC; CDR3: CASSLGGGWEQFF; D: -; V: TRBV7-2; J: TRBJ2-1; size: -
DNA: TGTGCCAGCAGCCCTCTGGGGAGCCAAACGCAGTATTTT; CDR3: CASSPLGSQTQYF; D: -; V: TRBV3-1/TRBV3-2; J: TRBJ2-3; size: few
DNA: TGTGCCAGCAGCGTGGACTTGTCCGGGGAGCTGTTTTTT; CDR3: CASSVDLSGELFF; D: -; V: TRBV9; J: TRBJ2-2; size: many
DNA: TGTGCCAGCAGTGAAGGACGACTAGCGGGGGTAGTCGGGGAGCTGTTTTTT; CDR3: CASSEGRLAGVVGELFF; D: TRBD2; V: TRBV2; J: TRBJ2-2; size: -
DNA: TGTGCCATCAGTGAGTCCAGGGCAAATGAAAAACTGTTTTTT; CDR3: CAISESRANEKLFF; D: -; V: TRBV10-3; J: TRBJ1-4; size: -
DNA: TGTGCCAGCTCGGAGGAACCCGGGGCCAACGTCCTGACTTTC; CDR3: CASSEEPGANVLTF; D: -; V: TRBV5-8; J: TRBJ2-6; size: -
DNA: TGTGCCAGCAGCTTGAGTTCGGGAGATACGCAGTATTTT; CDR3: CASSLSSGDTQYF; D: -; V: TRBV11-3; J: TRBJ2-3; size: -
DNA: TGTGCCAGCCGTGATCGGGGAAGGGGGCGCGATGGCTACACCTTC; CDR3: CASRDRGRGRDGYTF; D: TRBD1; V: TRBV6-1; J: TRBJ1-2; size: -
DNA: TGTGCCATCAGTGAGTCGGTCAGGGATCCTATGAACACTGAAGCTTTCTTT; CDR3: CAISESVRDPMNTEAFF; D: -; V: TRBV10-3; J: TRBJ1-1; size: -
DNA: TGTGCCACCAGTGACCCCAGGGAGAACACCGGGGAGCTGTTTTTT; CDR3: CATSDPRENTGELFF; D: -; V: TRBV24-1; J: TRBJ2-2; size: once
DNA: TGTGCCTGGAAGTGGGACATCCAAGGGAATTCACCCCTCCACTTT; CDR3: CAWKWDIQGNSPLHF; D: -; V: TRBV30; J: TRBJ1-6; size: -
DNA: TGCAGCGTTGTAGCGGGGGGGCAGGGCAATGAGCAGTTCTTC; CDR3: CSVVAGGQGNEQFF; D: TRBD2; V: TRBV29-1; J: TRBJ2-1; size: once
DNA: TGTGCCAGTAGTATGGGAGGGGCCTCCTACGAGCAGTACTTC; CDR3: CASSMGGASYEQYF; D: TRBD2; V: TRBV19; J: TRBJ2-7; size: -
DNA: TGTGCCAGCAGTTTTAGCGGGGGGCCCTACGAGCAGTACTTC; CDR3: CASSFSGGPYEQYF; D: TRBD2; V: TRBV6-5; J: TRBJ2-7; size: -
DNA: TGTGCTAGTGGTTTTAGCGGGGGGGCCACGGGTGCGCAGTATTTT; CDR3: CASGFSGGATGAQYF; D: TRBD2; V: TRBV12-5; J: TRBJ2-3; size: -
DNA: TGTGCCACCAGTTACAGGAGCGGGGGGCTCACAGATACGCAGTATTTT; CDR3: CATSYRSGGLTDTQYF; D: TRBD2; V: TRBV24-1; J: TRBJ2-3; size: -
DNA: TGTGCCAGCAGTGAACAGGGCTTCGCTGAAGCTTTCTTT; CDR3: CASSEQGFAEAFF; D: -; V: TRBV2; J: TRBJ1-1; size: -
DNA: TGTGCCAGCAGTTTATCTAGGGGCTCTGGGGCCAACGTCCTGACTTTC; CDR3: CASSLSRGSGANVLTF; D: -; V: TRBV27; J: TRBJ2-6; size: -
DNA: TGTGCCAGCAGCCCCGGAGGGTGGGGCTACGAGCAGTACTTC; CDR3: CASSPGGWGYEQYF; D: -; V: TRBV6-5; J: TRBJ2-7; size: once
DNA: TGTGCCAGCAGCAAAGGACAGGGGGACGGGGTTAACTCTGGAAACACCATATATTTT; CDR3: CASSKGQGDGVNSGNTIYF; D: -; V: TRBV21-1; J: TRBJ1-3; size: -
DNA: TGTGCCAGCAGTTTATACGCCGGGTCGGGAATGACTGAAGCTTTCTTT; CDR3: CASSLYAGSGMTEAFF; D: -; V: TRBV27; J: TRBJ1-1; size: -
DNA: TGCAGCGGGGCGAGACTAGCGGGGGCGGGAGATACGCAGTATTTT; CDR3: CSGARLAGAGDTQYF; D: TRBD2; V: TRBV29-1; J: TRBJ2-3; size: -
DNA: TGTGCCAGCCAACCGACACAGGGGGGGTACACAGATACGCAGTATTTT; CDR3: CASQPTQGGYTDTQYF; D: -; V: TRBV27; J: TRBJ2-3; size: once
DNA: TGTGCCAGCAAATGGTCAGGAGGGTCGAGGGAGCAGTACTTC; CDR3: CASKWSGGSREQYF; D: -; V: TRBV2; J: TRBJ2-7; size: -
DNA: TGCGCCAGCAGCACGGGACAGGGAAAAAGTGTGGATGGCTACACCTTC; CDR3: CASSTGQGKSVDGYTF; D: TRBD1; V: TRBV5-1; J: TRBJ1-2; size: once
DNA: TGTGCCAGCAGTGAGTCAGTGCTCGGGGGAGATCAGCCCCAGCATTTT; CDR3: CASSESVLGGDQPQHF; D: -; V: TRBV6-1; J: TRBJ1-5; size: -